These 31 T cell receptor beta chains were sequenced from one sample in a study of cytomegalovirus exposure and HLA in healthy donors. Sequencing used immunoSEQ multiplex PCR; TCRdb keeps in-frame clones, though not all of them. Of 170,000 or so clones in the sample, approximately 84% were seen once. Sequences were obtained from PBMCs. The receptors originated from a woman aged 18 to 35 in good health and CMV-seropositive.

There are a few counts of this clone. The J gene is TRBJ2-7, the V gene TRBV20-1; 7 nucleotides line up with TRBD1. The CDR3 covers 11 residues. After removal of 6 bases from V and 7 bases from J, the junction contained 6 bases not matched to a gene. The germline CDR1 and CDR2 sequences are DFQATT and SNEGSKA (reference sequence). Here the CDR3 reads CSAQGDEEQYF. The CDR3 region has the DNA TGCAGTGCCCAGGGGGATGAGGAGCAGTACTTC.

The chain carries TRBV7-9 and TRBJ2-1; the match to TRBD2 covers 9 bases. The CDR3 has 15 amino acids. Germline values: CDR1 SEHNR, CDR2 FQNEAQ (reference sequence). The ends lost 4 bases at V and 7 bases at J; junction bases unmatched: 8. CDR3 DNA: TGTGCCAGCAGCTCAATAGCGGGGGCGGGGAATGAGCAGTTCTTC. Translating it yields CASSSIAGAGNEQFF.

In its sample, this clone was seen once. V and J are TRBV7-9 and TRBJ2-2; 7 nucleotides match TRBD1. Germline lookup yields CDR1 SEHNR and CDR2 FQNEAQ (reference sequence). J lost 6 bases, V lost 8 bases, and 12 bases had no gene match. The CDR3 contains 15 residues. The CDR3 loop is CASRGDSGSAGELFF. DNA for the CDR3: TGTGCCAGCCGAGGGGACAGCGGTTCTGCCGGGGAGCTGTTTTTT.

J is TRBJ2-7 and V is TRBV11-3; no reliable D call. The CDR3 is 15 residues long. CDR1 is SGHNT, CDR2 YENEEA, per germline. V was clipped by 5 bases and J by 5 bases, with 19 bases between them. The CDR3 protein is CASSPFSVPLNEQYF. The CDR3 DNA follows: TGTGCCAGCAGCCCCTTTTCGGTCCCCTTAAACGAGCAGTACTTC.

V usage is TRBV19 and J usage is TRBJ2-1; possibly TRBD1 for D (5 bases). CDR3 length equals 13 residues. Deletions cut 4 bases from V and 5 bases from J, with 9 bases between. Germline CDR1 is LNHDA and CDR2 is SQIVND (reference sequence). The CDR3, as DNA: TGTGCCAGTAGTACCGACAGAGACAATGAGCAGTTCTTC. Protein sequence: CASSTDRDNEQFF.

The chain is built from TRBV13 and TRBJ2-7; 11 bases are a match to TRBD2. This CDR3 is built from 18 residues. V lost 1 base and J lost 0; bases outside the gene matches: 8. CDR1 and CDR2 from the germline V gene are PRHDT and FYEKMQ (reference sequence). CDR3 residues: CASSLVGSGTSGSYEQYF. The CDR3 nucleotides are TGTGCCAGCAGCTTAGTAGGTTCCGGGACTAGCGGCTCCTACGAGCAGTACTTC.

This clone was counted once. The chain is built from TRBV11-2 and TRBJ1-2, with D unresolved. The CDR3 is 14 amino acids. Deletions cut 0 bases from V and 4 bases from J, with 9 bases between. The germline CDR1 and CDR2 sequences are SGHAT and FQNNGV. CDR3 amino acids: CASSLDLESYGYTF. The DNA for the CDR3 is TGTGCCAGCAGCTTAGATCTAGAAAGCTATGGCTACACCTTC.

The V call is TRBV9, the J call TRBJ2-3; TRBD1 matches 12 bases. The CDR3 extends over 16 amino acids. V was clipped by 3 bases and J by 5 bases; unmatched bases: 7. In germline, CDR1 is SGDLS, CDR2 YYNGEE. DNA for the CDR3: TGTGCCAGCAGCGCCCCGGGACAGGGGGCCGAAGATACGCAGTATTTT. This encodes CASSAPGQGAEDTQYF.

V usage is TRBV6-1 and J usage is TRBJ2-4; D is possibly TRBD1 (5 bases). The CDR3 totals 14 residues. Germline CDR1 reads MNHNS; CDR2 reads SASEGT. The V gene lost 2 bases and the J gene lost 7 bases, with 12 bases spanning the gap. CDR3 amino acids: CASSESQGPNIQYF. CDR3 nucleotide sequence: TGTGCCAGCAGTGAATCCCAGGGTCCGAACATTCAGTACTTC.

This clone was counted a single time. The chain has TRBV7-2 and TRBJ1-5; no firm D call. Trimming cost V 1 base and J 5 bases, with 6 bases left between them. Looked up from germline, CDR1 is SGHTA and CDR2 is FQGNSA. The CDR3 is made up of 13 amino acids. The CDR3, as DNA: TGTGCCAGCAGCTTAGGCCGGGATCAGCCCCAGCATTTT. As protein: CASSLGRDQPQHF.

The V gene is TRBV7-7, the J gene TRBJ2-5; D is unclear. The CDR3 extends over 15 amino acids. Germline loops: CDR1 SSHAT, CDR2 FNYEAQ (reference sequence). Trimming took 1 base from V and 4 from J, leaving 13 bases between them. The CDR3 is CASSLGLAMGETQYF. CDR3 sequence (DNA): TGTGCCAGCAGCTTAGGGTTAGCCATGGGAGAGACCCAGTACTTC.

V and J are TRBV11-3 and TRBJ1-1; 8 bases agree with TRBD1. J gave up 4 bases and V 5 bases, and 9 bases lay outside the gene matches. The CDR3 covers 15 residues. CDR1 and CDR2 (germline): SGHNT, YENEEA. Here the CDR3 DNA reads TGTGCCAGCAGCGTGCAGGGGGCGAGGAGCACTGAAGCTTTCTTT. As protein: CASSVQGARSTEAFF.

The DNA for the CDR3 is TGTGCCAGTAGTATTTCGGGGTTGGGCGAAAAACTGTTTTTT. Encoded protein: CASSISGLGEKLFF. The chain combines TRBV19 with TRBJ1-4; unclear D gene. In germline, CDR1 is LNHDA, CDR2 SQIVND (reference sequence). V lost 3 bases, J lost 8 bases, and 13 bases lay in between. The CDR3 covers 14 residues.

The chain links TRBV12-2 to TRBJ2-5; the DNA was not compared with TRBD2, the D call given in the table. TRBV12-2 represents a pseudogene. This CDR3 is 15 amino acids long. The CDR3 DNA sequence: TGTGCAAGTCGCTTCGAGCGGGGGGGAAAAGAGACCCAGTACTTC. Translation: CASRFERGGKETQYF.

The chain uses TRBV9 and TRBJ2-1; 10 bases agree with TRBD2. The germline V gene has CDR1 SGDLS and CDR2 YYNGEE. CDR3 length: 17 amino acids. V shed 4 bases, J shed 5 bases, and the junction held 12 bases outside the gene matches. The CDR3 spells CASSITHSGGNHNEQFF. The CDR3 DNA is TGTGCCAGCAGCATAACCCATAGCGGGGGGAATCACAATGAGCAGTTCTTC.

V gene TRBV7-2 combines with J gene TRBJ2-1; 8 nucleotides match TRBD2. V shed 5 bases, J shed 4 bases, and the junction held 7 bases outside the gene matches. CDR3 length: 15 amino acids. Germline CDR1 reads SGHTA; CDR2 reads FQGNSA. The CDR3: CASSPRGGRYNEQFF. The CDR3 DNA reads TGTGCCAGCAGCCCTCGGGGGGGCCGTTACAATGAGCAGTTCTTC.

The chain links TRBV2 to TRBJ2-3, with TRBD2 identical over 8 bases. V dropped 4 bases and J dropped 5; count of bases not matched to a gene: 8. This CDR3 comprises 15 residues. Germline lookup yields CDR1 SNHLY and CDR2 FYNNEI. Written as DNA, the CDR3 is TGTGCCAGCAGTGCGCAGCGGGGGTCGGGAGATACGCAGTATTTT. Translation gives CASSAQRGSGDTQYF.

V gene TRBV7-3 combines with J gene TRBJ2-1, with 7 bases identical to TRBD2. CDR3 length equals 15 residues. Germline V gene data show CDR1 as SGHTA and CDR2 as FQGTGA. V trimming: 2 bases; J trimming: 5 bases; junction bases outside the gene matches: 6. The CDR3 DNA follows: TGTGCCAGCAGCTTATCGGGAGGAGGAAACAATGAGCAGTTCTTC. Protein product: CASSLSGGGNNEQFF.

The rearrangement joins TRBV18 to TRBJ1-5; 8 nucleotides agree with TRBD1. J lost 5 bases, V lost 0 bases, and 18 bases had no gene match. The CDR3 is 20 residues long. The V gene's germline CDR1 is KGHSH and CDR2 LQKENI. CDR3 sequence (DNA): TGTGCCAGCTCACCACCGGGGCGACAGGGGTCGGGACCACTTTATCAGCCCCAGCATTTT. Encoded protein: CASSPPGRQGSGPLYQPQHF. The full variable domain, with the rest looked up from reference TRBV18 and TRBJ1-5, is NAGVMQNPRHLVRRRGQEARLRCSPMKGHSHVYWYRQLPEEGLKFMVYLQKENIIDESGMPKERFSAEFPKEGPSILRIQQVVRGDSAAYFCASSPPGRQGSGPLYQPQHFGDGTRLSIL.

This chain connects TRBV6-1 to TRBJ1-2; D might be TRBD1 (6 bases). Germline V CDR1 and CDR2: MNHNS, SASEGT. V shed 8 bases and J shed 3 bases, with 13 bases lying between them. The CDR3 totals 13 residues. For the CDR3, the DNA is TGTGCCAGCTTGCGGGGGCGAGACTATGGCTACACCTTC. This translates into CASLRGRDYGYTF.

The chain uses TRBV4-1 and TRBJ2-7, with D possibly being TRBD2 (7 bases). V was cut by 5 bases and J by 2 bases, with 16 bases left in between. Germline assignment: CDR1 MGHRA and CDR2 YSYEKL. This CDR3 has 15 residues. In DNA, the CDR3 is TGCGCCAGCAGCGCTGGGGGGGCGCGCGCCTACGAGCAGTACTTC. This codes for CASSAGGARAYEQYF.

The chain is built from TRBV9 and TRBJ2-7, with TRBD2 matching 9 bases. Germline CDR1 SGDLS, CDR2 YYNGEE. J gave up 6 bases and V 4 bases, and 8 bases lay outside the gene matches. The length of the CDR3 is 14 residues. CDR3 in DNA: TGTGCCAGCAGCTCCAGCGGGGGGCAGGTCGAGCAGTACTTC. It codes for CASSSSGGQVEQYF. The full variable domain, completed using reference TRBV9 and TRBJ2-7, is DSGVTQTPKHLITATGQRVTLRCSPRSGDLSVYWYQQSLDQGLQFLIQYYNGEERAKGNILERFSAQQFPDLHSELNLSSLELGDSALYFCASSSSGGQVEQYFGPGTRLTVT.

In nucleotides, the CDR3 is TGTGCCAGCACTTGGGCCACCAGCCCCCCTAATGAAAAACTGTTTTTT. As protein: CASTWATSPPNEKLFF. The J gene is TRBJ1-4, the V gene TRBV6-6; the D is unclear. Between the trimmed V and J ends, which lost 7 bases and 3 bases, there was a span of 18 bases. This CDR3 has 16 amino acids. Germline values: CDR1 MNHNY, CDR2 SVGAGI (reference sequence).

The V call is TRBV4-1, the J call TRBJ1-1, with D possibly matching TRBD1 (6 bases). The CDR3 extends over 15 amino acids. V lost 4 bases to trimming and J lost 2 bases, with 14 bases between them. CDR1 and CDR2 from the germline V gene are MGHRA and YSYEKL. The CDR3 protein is CASSPAGGGNTEAFF. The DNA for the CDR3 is TGCGCCAGCAGCCCGGCGGGAGGGGGTAACACTGAAGCTTTCTTT.

Here the CDR3 reads CASSLRGEAFF. The CDR3 nucleotides read TGTGCCAGCAGCTTAAGGGGGGAAGCTTTCTTT. The chain combines TRBV7-8 with TRBJ1-1; tentative D call: TRBD1 (6 bases). The CDR3 covers 11 residues. Germline CDR1 reads SGHVS; CDR2 reads FQNEAQ. V lost 2 bases and J 8 bases, leaving 6 bases between the germline ends.

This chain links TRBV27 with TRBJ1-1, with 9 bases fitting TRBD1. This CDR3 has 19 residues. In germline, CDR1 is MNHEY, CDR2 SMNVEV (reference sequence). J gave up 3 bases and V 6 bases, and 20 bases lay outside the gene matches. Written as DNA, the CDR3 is TGTGCCAGCAGATTACACGGAATCACAGGGGGCGCGAGGTACACTGAAGCTTTCTTT. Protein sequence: CASRLHGITGGARYTEAFF.

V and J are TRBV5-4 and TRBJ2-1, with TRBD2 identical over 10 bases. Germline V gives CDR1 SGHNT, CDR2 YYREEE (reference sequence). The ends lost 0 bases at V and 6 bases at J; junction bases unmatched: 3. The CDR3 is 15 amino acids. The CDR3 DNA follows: TGTGCCAGCAGCTTGGAGCTAGCGGGGGCCAATGAGCAGTTCTTC. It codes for CASSLELAGANEQFF. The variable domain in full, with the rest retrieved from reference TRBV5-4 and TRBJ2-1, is ETGVTQSPTHLIKTRGQQVTLRCSSQSGHNTVSWYQQALGQGPQFIFQYYREEENGRGNFPPRFSGLQFPNYSSELNVNALELDDSALYLCASSLELAGANEQFFGPGTRLTVL.

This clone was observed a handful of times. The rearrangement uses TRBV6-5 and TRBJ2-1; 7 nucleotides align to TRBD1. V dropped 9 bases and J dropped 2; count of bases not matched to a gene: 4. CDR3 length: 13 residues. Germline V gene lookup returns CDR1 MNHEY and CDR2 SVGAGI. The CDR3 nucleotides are TGTGCCAGTGCCGGGACAGCCTACAATGAGCAGTTCTTC. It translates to CASAGTAYNEQFF.

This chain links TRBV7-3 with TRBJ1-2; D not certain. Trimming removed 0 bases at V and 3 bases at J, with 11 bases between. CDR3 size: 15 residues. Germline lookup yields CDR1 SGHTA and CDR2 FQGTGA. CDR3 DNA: TGTGCCAGCAGCTTAACGGGCCCTCAAGACTATGGCTACACCTTC. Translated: CASSLTGPQDYGYTF.

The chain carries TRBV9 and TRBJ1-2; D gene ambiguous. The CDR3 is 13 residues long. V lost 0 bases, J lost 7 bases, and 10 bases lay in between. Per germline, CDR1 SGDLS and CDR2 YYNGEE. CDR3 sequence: CASSVAVFSGYTF. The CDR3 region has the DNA TGTGCCAGCAGCGTAGCAGTCTTTTCTGGCTACACCTTC.

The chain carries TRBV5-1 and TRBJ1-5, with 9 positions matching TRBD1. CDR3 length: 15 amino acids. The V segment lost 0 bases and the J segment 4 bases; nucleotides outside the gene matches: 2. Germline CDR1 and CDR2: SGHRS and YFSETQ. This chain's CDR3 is CASSLGDRANQPQHF. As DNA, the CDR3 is TGCGCCAGCAGCTTGGGGGACAGGGCTAATCAGCCCCAGCATTTT.